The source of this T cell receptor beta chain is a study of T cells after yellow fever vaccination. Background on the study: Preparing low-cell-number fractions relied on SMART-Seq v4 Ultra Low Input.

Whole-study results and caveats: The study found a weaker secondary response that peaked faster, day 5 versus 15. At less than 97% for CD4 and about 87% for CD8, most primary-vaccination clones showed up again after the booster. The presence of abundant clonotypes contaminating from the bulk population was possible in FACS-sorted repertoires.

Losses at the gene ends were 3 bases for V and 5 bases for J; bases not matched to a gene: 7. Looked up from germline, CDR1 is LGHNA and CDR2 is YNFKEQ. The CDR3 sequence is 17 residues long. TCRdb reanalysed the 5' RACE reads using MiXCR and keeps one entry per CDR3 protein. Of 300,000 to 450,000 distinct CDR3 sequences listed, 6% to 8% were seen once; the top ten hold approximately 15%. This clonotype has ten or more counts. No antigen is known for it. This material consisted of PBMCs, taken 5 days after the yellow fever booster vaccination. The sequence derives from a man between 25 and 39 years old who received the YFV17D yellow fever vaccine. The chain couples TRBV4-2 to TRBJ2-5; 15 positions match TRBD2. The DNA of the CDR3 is TGTGCCAGCAGCCATGCCGGACTAGCGGGAGGGAGGGAGACCCAGTACTTC. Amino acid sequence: CASSHAGLAGGRETQYF.